This is a list of T cell receptor beta chains from one sample in a study of cytomegalovirus exposure and HLA in healthy donors. Measured with immunoSEQ multiplex PCR; TCRdb has only the in-frame clones, and not every one. The sample consists of about 94,000 clones, 79% of them appearing once. Sequenced input: PBMCs. Source of these receptors: a woman in her thirties or forties in good health and CMV-seronegative. Both conserved end residues are part of each CDR3. Each record gives: D gene, clone size, V gene, J gene, CDR3 protein, CDR3 DNA. D genes are given only for firm matches. The listing skips clone size in some rows; elsewhere it reads once, few, many or a size class.

>-|once|TRBV18|TRBJ1-1
CASSPFPRARSGTEAFF
TGTGCCAGCTCACCATTTCCCAGGGCCCGGAGTGGAACTGAAGCTTTCTTT
>-|-|TRBV5-1|TRBJ1-1
CASGETGGTEAFF
TGCGCCAGCGGCGAGACAGGTGGGACTGAAGCTTTCTTT
>TRBD1|-|TRBV2|TRBJ1-4
CASSGLGGDFDEKLFF
TGTGCCAGCAGTGGGTTAGGGGGCGACTTTGATGAAAAACTGTTTTTT
>-|once|TRBV11-2|TRBJ2-7
CASSPSPAYEQYF
TGTGCCAGCAGCCCCAGTCCCGCCTACGAGCAGTACTTC
>TRBD1|-|TRBV15|TRBJ2-7
CATSSRQGAESEQYF
TGTGCCACCAGCAGCCGACAGGGAGCAGAATCCGAGCAGTACTTC
>TRBD1|few|TRBV27|TRBJ2-7
CASSTGVRYEQYF
TGTGCCAGCTCTACAGGGGTTCGCTACGAGCAGTACTTC
>-|few|TRBV7-2|TRBJ2-7
CASSYRVIAGSEQYF
TGTGCCAGCAGCTACCGGGTCATCGCGGGGTCCGAGCAGTACTTC
>-|-|TRBV11-1|TRBJ1-2
CASSPTDSNYGYPF
TGTGCCAGCAGCCCTACGGACAGTAACTATGGCTACCCCTTC
>-|-|TRBV5-1|TRBJ2-2
CASREAQTNTGELFF
TGCGCCAGCAGGGAGGCACAAACGAACACCGGGGAGCTGTTTTTT
>-|-|TRBV19|TRBJ1-5
CASSEQVSQPQHF
TGTGCCAGTAGTGAACAAGTGTCCCAGCCCCAGCATTTT
>TRBD1|-|TRBV30|TRBJ2-7
CAWDRGRNEQYF
TGTGCCTGGGACAGGGGGCGCAACGAGCAGTACTTC
>TRBD1|once|TRBV4-1|TRBJ1-6
CASSQQGENNSPLHF
TGCGCCAGCAGCCAACAGGGGGAGAACAATTCACCCCTCCACTTT
>-|-|TRBV6-1|TRBJ2-5
CASCVGAQETQYF
TGTGCCAGCTGCGTAGGGGCTCAGGAGACCCAGTACTTC
>-|-|TRBV27|TRBJ1-3
CASSFYHPGGAQNTIYF
TGTGCCAGCAGTTTTTATCATCCTGGGGGGGCCCAGAACACCATATATTTT
>-|-|TRBV5-4|TRBJ1-3
CASSNGNTIYF
TGTGCCAGCAGTAATGGAAACACCATATATTTT
>TRBD1|-|TRBV6-5|TRBJ1-5
CASSLTGGGNQPQHF
TGTGCCAGCAGTTTGACAGGGGGGGGCAATCAGCCCCAGCATTTT
>-|-|TRBV7-8|TRBJ1-1
CASTSPDSLAEAFF
TGTGCCAGCACCTCCCCCGACTCTCTCGCTGAAGCTTTCTTT
>-|-|TRBV30|TRBJ2-7
CAWSSGRFRYEQYF
TGTGCCTGGAGTTCCGGCAGGTTCCGCTACGAGCAGTACTTC
>TRBD2|-|TRBV18|TRBJ2-3
CASSPRGLALDTQYF
TGTGCCAGCTCACCAAGGGGACTAGCGTTAGATACGCAGTATTTT
>TRBD1|-|TRBV30|TRBJ2-5
CAWSSGTGFLETQYF
TGTGCCTGGTCCTCCGGGACAGGGTTTTTGGAGACCCAGTACTTC
>TRBD1|-|TRBV19|TRBJ2-1
CASRLKQGIIFGEQFF
TGTGCCAGTAGATTGAAACAGGGGATCATTTTCGGTGAGCAGTTCTTC
>TRBD2|-|TRBV7-3|TRBJ2-3
CASSHTRGGVGADTQYF
TGTGCCAGCAGCCACACTCGGGGGGGGGTAGGAGCAGATACGCAGTATTTT
>-|few|TRBV6-5|TRBJ1-5
CASRTTGQGNQPQHF
TGTGCCAGCAGAACTACAGGGCAAGGCAATCAGCCCCAGCATTTT
>-|once|TRBV7-3|TRBJ2-6
CASSLTSGVGANVLTF
TGTGCCAGCAGCTTAACCTCGGGGGTTGGGGCCAACGTCCTGACTTTC
>-|-|TRBV5-1|TRBJ2-7
CASSFSGEYEQYF
TGCGCCAGCAGCTTTTCAGGGGAGTACGAGCAGTACTTC
>TRBD1|-|TRBV5-1|TRBJ1-1
CASSETQGPRGAFF
TGCGCCAGCAGCGAAACCCAGGGCCCCAGGGGGGCTTTCTTT
>TRBD1|-|TRBV2|TRBJ1-2
CASRAQGGHGYTF
TGTGCCAGCAGGGCGCAGGGGGGCCATGGCTACACCTTC
>TRBD1|-|TRBV7-9|TRBJ1-2
CASSTTQGAVYGYTF
TGTGCCAGCAGCACCACCCAGGGGGCGGTCTATGGCTACACCTTC
>-|-|TRBV30|TRBJ2-7
CAWSVRTASEQYF
TGTGCCTGGAGTGTACGGACAGCCAGCGAGCAGTACTTC
>TRBD1|-|TRBV30|TRBJ1-2
CAWSVSKTGAGYTF
TGTGCCTGGAGTGTCTCGAAGACAGGGGCCGGCTACACCTTC
>-|-|TRBV7-2|TRBJ2-2
CASRKNTNTGELFF
TGTGCCAGCAGGAAAAACACGAACACCGGGGAGCTGTTTTTT
>TRBD1|-|TRBV10-3|TRBJ2-7
CATKDRDYEQYF
TGTGCCACCAAGGACAGGGACTACGAGCAGTACTTC
>TRBD1|-|TRBV2|TRBJ1-6
CASSELRQGGSPLHF
TGTGCCAGCAGTGAACTGAGACAGGGAGGTTCACCCCTCCACTTT
>-|-|TRBV9|TRBJ1-3
CASSVQGNTIYF
TGTGCCAGCAGCGTACAGGGAAACACCATATATTTT
>-|-|TRBV19|TRBJ1-5
CASRLTPYSNQPQHF
TGTGCCAGTAGATTGACACCTTATAGCAATCAGCCCCAGCATTTT
>-|few|TRBV5-1|TRBJ1-1
CASSDRDTLNTEAFF
TGCGCCAGCAGCGACCGGGACACCTTGAACACTGAAGCTTTCTTT
>-|-|TRBV5-4|TRBJ2-1
CASSLGGDTGRQFF
TGTGCCAGCAGCTTGGGTGGGGACACAGGGCGGCAGTTCTTC
>-|-|TRBV27|TRBJ1-5
CASSSVGQPQHF
TGTGCCAGCAGTTCCGTCGGTCAGCCCCAGCATTTT
>-|-|TRBV11-2|TRBJ2-1
CASSLATGEQFF
TGTGCCAGCAGCTTAGCGACGGGTGAGCAGTTCTTC
>TRBD1|-|TRBV2|TRBJ1-4
CASRLDRGATNEKLFF
TGTGCCAGCAGGTTGGACAGGGGTGCAACTAATGAAAAACTGTTTTTT
>-|-|TRBV30|TRBJ2-7
CAWNERTYEQYF
TGTGCCTGGAATGAGAGGACCTACGAGCAGTACTTC
>-|-|TRBV6-5|TRBJ2-7
CASSSHGTGGSYEQYF
TGTGCCAGCAGTTCACACGGAACCGGGGGCTCCTACGAGCAGTACTTC
>TRBD1|-|TRBV7-8|TRBJ1-3
CASSLVGTGVSSGNTIYF
TGTGCCAGCAGCTTAGTAGGGACAGGGGTTTCATCTGGAAACACCATATATTTT
>TRBD1|-|TRBV29-1|TRBJ1-2
CSTVSPGQGGYGYPF
TGCAGCACAGTATCCCCGGGACAGGGTGGCTATGGCTACCCCTTC
>-|-|TRBV27|TRBJ1-5
CASSQSSRPGQPQHF
TGTGCCAGCTCCCAATCGAGTCGACCGGGTCAGCCCCAGCATTTT
>TRBD1|once|TRBV30|TRBJ1-5
CAWSRDRVSMGNQPQHF
TGTGCCTGGAGCCGGGACAGGGTTTCCATGGGCAATCAGCCCCAGCATTTT
>-|-|TRBV25-1|TRBJ2-6
CASSEFKGYGANVLTF
TGTGCCAGCAGTGAATTTAAGGGGTATGGGGCCAACGTCCTGACTTTC
>-|-|TRBV28|TRBJ1-4
CASSSQWGELFF
TGTGCCAGCAGTTCACAGTGGGGGGAACTGTTTTTT
>TRBD1|once|TRBV18|TRBJ1-2
CASSPNDRVGYGYTF
TGTGCCAGCTCACCTAACGACAGGGTTGGGTATGGCTACACCTTC
>TRBD1|-|TRBV7-9|TRBJ1-2
CASSLGDRVRDGYTF
TGTGCCAGCAGCTTAGGAGACAGGGTTAGAGATGGCTACACCTTC
>TRBD1|-|TRBV5-5|TRBJ1-1
CASSPDRGWGMNTEAFF
TGTGCCAGCAGCCCGGACAGGGGGTGGGGTATGAACACTGAAGCTTTCTTT
>-|few|TRBV5-1|TRBJ1-3
CASSLGGPGNTIYF
TGCGCCAGCAGCTTGGGAGGCCCTGGAAACACCATATATTTT
>-|-|TRBV30|TRBJ2-5
CAWTPGYQETQYF
TGTGCCTGGACCCCCGGGTACCAAGAGACCCAGTACTTC
>TRBD2|-|TRBV30|TRBJ2-1
CAWSGIAGGWNEQFF
TGTGCCTGGAGTGGTATAGCGGGGGGTTGGAATGAGCAGTTCTTC
>TRBD2|-|TRBV4-3|TRBJ2-5
CASSPMSSGETQYF
TGCGCCAGCAGCCCGATGTCTAGCGGGGAGACCCAGTACTTC